This T cell receptor beta chain came from a study of post-analysis software for immune sequencing data. The study, taken as a whole, reports: Compared with controls, patients had more of about five TRBV segments, including TRBV5-6, TRBV5-1 and TRBV20-1.

Turning to this clonotype: What it binds is unknown.

cDNA libraries for TCR beta contained unique molecular identifiers. A single record per CDR3 protein comes from TCRdb applying MiXCR to the PCR reads. This sample has roughly 430,000 distinct CDR3 sequences; 30% to 45% occur once, and the top ten carry about 8%. The V end was cut by 5 bases, the J end by 5 bases, with 14 bases between. This CDR3 is 14 amino acids long. Germline V gene sequence: CDR1 SGHRS, CDR2 YFSETQ. The sequence was obtained from a girl aged 2-10 years with multiple sclerosis. Input material: blood. V usage is TRBV5-1 and J usage is TRBJ1-5; D gene ambiguous. CDR3 amino acids: CASSPGRPDQPQHF. As DNA, the CDR3 is TGCGCCAGCAGTCCGGGGAGGCCTGATCAGCCCCAGCATTTT.